This T cell receptor beta chain comes out of a study of tumor-infiltrating lymphocytes in primary liver carcinoma. On the study more broadly: Surgeons resected the patients' primary liver carcinomas. The patients comprised men and women between the ages of 30 and 69 years.

The researchers produced TCR beta cDNA from approximately 0.45 ug total RNA with a constant-region primer. Employing slightly modified ARM-PCR, three nested multiplex PCR rounds were run, and these gave rise to the TCR beta libraries. The first two PCR rounds used TRBV1-TRBV30 primers with a Cbeta primer, roughly 10 cycles each. Using its own MiXCR run on the multiplex PCR reads, TCRdb lists one record per CDR3 protein. The sample carries approximately 330,000 distinct CDR3 sequences, less than 75% recorded once. The researchers obtained blood RNA from unsorted whole blood and also extracted germline DNA. CDR3 length: 12 amino acids. Trimming shortened V by 7 bases and J by 3 bases, and 13 bases separated the two germline ends. Germline V gene data show CDR1 as SQVTM and CDR2 as ANQGSEA. The table lists this clonotype with many counts.

This receptor was obtained from a middle-aged man with primary liver carcinoma and hepatitis B virus infection. Source material: peripheral blood. The rearrangement joins TRBV29-1 to TRBJ2-7; weak D call: TRBD2 (5 bases). The CDR3 is CSASGTHYEQYF. The CDR3 DNA reads TGCAGCGCCTCGGGAACTCACTACGAGCAGTACTTC.